A selection of T cell receptor beta chains follows, all from one sample in a study of CD4 T cells in relation to SARS-CoV-2 and coronaviruses. The method was immunoSEQ multiplex PCR; TCRdb's version includes in-frame clones alone and lacks a portion of them. The repertoire consists of 37,000 or so clones, with 75% to 90% occurring once and the leading ten covering less than 4%. The sequenced sample consisted of memory CD4+ T cells from PBMCs. The receptors were sampled from an adult with COVID-19. CDR3s include the opening cysteine and the closing phenylalanine or tryptophan. D genes are given only for firm matches. A clone size is listed for some rows: how often the clone was seen (once, few, many), or a class if it is expanded.

v_call	j_call	clone_size	d_call	cdr3_aa	cdr3_nt
TRBV27	TRBJ1-2	NA	NA	CASRQTANYGYTF	TGTGCCAGCAGGCAGACAGCTAACTATGGCTACACCTTC
TRBV3-1/TRBV3-2	TRBJ2-5	NA	NA	CASSTLETQYF	TGTGCCAGCAGCACCCTAGAGACCCAGTACTTC
TRBV7-8	TRBJ2-7	NA	NA	CASSLEASYYEQYF	TGTGCCAGCAGCTTAGAGGCTAGTTACTACGAGCAGTACTTC
TRBV9	TRBJ1-2	NA	TRBD1	CASSPSRQGTYGYTF	TGTGCCAGCAGCCCTAGCAGACAGGGCACCTATGGCTACACCTTC
TRBV5-4	TRBJ1-2	NA	NA	CASSSSYGYTF	TGTGCCAGCAGCTCATCGTATGGCTACACCTTC
TRBV4-2	TRBJ1-5	NA	NA	CASSLQDGETSNQPQHF	TGTGCCAGCAGCCTACAGGACGGGGAGACTAGCAATCAGCCCCAGCATTTT
TRBV5-4	TRBJ2-7	few	NA	CASSLPVGEQYF	TGTGCCAGCAGCTTGCCAGTGGGCGAGCAGTACTTC
TRBV2	TRBJ2-5	once	NA	CASKTVIQETQYF	TGTGCCAGCAAGACAGTTATACAAGAGACCCAGTACTTC
TRBV30	TRBJ1-2	NA	NA	CAWSQSRVGYTF	TGTGCCTGGAGTCAAAGCAGGGTTGGCTACACCTTC
TRBV20-1	TRBJ2-1	NA	NA	CSASRPHNEQFF	TGCAGTGCTAGTCGGCCGCACAATGAGCAGTTCTTC
TRBV7-2	TRBJ2-7	NA	NA	CASSVQKTGWGYEQYF	TGTGCCAGCAGCGTTCAAAAGACAGGTTGGGGCTACGAGCAGTACTTC
TRBV2	TRBJ1-4	NA	NA	CASSDGRGNEKLFF	TGTGCCAGCAGTGATGGCAGGGGTAATGAAAAACTGTTTTTT
TRBV13	TRBJ2-3	NA	TRBD2	CASSSSLAGRTDTQYF	TGTGCCAGCAGCTCCTCGCTAGCGGGAAGGACAGATACGCAGTATTTT
TRBV28	TRBJ1-5	NA	NA	CASSPLRGASNQPQHF	TGTGCCAGCAGCCCCTTGAGGGGGGCCAGCAATCAGCCCCAGCATTTT
TRBV10-1	TRBJ2-7	NA	NA	CASSEAEGYEQYF	TGCGCCAGCAGTGAGGCGGAGGGGTACGAGCAGTACTTC
TRBV19	TRBJ1-4	NA	NA	CASSIALQGSHEKLFF	TGTGCCAGTAGTATAGCACTCCAGGGGAGTCATGAAAAACTGTTTTTT
TRBV6-5	TRBJ1-2	NA	NA	CASSYEYRGSNYGYTF	TGTGCCAGCAGTTACGAATATAGGGGCTCTAACTATGGCTACACCTTC
TRBV11-2	TRBJ2-1	NA	TRBD1	CASKGTGYVDEQFF	TGTGCCAGCAAAGGGACAGGGTATGTCGATGAGCAGTTCTTC
TRBV28	TRBJ2-4	once	TRBD2	CASSQPGLAGGPIAKNIQYF	TGTGCCAGCAGTCAGCCGGGACTAGCGGGAGGTCCGATAGCCAAAAACATTCAGTACTTC
TRBV28	TRBJ1-5	NA	NA	CASSLVSNQPQHF	TGTGCCAGCAGTTTAGTTAGCAATCAGCCCCAGCATTTT
TRBV19	TRBJ1-2	few	NA	CASSSFYGYTF	TGTGCCAGTAGTTCCTTCTATGGCTACACCTTC
TRBV27	TRBJ1-6	NA	NA	CASSLSASINSPLHF	TGTGCCAGCAGTTTATCTGCCAGCATAAATTCACCCCTCCACTTT
TRBV7-9	TRBJ2-3	NA	NA	CASSGERTVGVTDTQYF	TGTGCCAGCAGCGGGGAGAGGACAGTCGGAGTCACAGATACGCAGTATTTT
TRBV19	TRBJ2-3	NA	TRBD1	CASSIGLTGVTDTQYF	TGTGCCAGTAGTATAGGGTTGACAGGGGTCACAGATACGCAGTATTTT
TRBV5-4	TRBJ2-3	NA	NA	CASSLVDGDTQYF	TGTGCCAGCAGCTTGGTCGACGGAGATACGCAGTATTTT
TRBV7-3	TRBJ2-5	NA	NA	CASSSTRGETQYF	TGTGCCAGCAGCTCCACTAGGGGAGAGACCCAGTACTTC
TRBV3-1/TRBV3-2	TRBJ1-1	NA	NA	CASSDGGAWAEAFF	TGTGCCAGCAGCGACGGTGGGGCCTGGGCTGAAGCTTTCTTT
TRBV19	TRBJ2-1	NA	TRBD2	CASSTHQREPYNEQFF	TGTGCCAGTAGTACCCATCAGCGGGAGCCCTACAATGAGCAGTTCTTC
TRBV6-6	TRBJ2-5	NA	NA	CASSLLGDRGGETQYF	TGTGCCAGCAGTTTACTCGGAGACAGAGGGGGAGAGACCCAGTACTTC
TRBV30	TRBJ2-6	once	NA	CAWTMGNSGANVLTF	TGTGCCTGGACGATGGGAAACTCTGGGGCCAACGTCCTGACTTTC